Listed below are T cell receptor beta chains from one sample, sequenced in a study of blood T cell repertoires in COVID-19. Measured with immunoSEQ multiplex PCR; TCRdb has only the in-frame clones, and not every one. The data show 65,000 to 90,000 clones, 65% to 80% seen once. Sample: peripheral blood. Every receptor here comes from a man in his fifties or sixties with active or convalescent COVID-19. Both conserved end residues are part of each CDR3. The order of the fields is V gene, D gene, J gene, clone size, CDR3 protein, CDR3 DNA. A D gene is named only where the DNA matches it firmly. Size tells how often a clone was seen (once, few, many) or the class of an expanded clone, and some rows leave it out.

TRBV3-1/TRBV3-2	-	TRBJ2-3	-	CASSPKTGRRDTQYF	TGTGCCAGCAGCCCGAAAACAGGGCGCCGGGATACGCAGTATTTT
TRBV6-2/TRBV6-3	-	TRBJ1-6	-	CASSYGMGSSPLHF	TGTGCCAGCAGTTACGGGATGGGGAGTTCACCCCTCCACTTT
TRBV2	-	TRBJ1-6	-	CASTTGNDSPLHF	TGTGCCAGCACCACAGGGAACGATTCACCCCTCCACTTT
TRBV4-1	-	TRBJ2-2	few	CASSPGKNTGELFF	TGCGCCAGCAGCCCGGGGAAGAACACCGGGGAGCTGTTTTTT
TRBV19	TRBD1	TRBJ1-5	-	CASSPRDSSNQPQHF	TGTGCCAGTAGTCCCCGGGACAGTAGCAATCAGCCCCAGCATTTT
TRBV28	TRBD1	TRBJ1-5	-	CASSSLQGAGQPQHF	TGTGCCAGCAGTTCGCTACAGGGGGCGGGACAGCCCCAGCATTTT
TRBV5-5	TRBD1	TRBJ1-5	-	CASSLTGGISHQPQHF	TGTGCCAGCAGCTTAACAGGGGGCATTAGTCATCAGCCCCAGCATTTT
TRBV11-3	-	TRBJ2-1	-	CASSLVQGRNEQFF	TGTGCCAGCAGCTTAGTACAGGGGAGGAATGAGCAGTTCTTC
TRBV7-2	-	TRBJ1-1	-	CASSLVGRNTEAFF	TGTGCCAGCAGCTTAGTAGGGAGGAACACTGAAGCTTTCTTT
TRBV12-3/TRBV12-4	-	TRBJ2-5	-	CASSPGWAQYF	TGTGCCAGCAGTCCCGGGTGGGCCCAGTACTTC
TRBV4-3	TRBD1	TRBJ1-4	-	CASSQDTGQGAAWEKLFF	TGCGCCAGCAGCCAAGATACGGGACAGGGGGCGGCGTGGGAAAAACTGTTTTTT
TRBV7-7	TRBD2	TRBJ2-3	-	CASSTGLGSTDTQYF	TGTGCCAGCAGCACGGGACTAGGAAGCACAGATACGCAGTATTTT
TRBV11-2	-	TRBJ1-6	-	CASSLSGAGVGSPLHF	TGTGCCAGCAGCTTATCGGGCGCAGGGGTAGGTTCACCCCTCCACTTT
TRBV28	-	TRBJ1-3	once	CASSLLYRAARENTIYF	TGTGCCAGCAGCCTCCTCTACAGGGCCGCGCGCGAAAACACCATATATTTT
TRBV5-4	-	TRBJ2-3	-	CASSSKTGSTDTQYF	TGTGCCAGCAGCTCAAAGACGGGGAGCACAGATACGCAGTATTTT
TRBV4-3	-	TRBJ1-2	-	CASSQDRAGDYGYTF	TGCGCCAGCAGCCAAGATCGGGCGGGGGACTATGGCTACACCTTC
TRBV7-2	-	TRBJ2-2	few	CASSLVLQTGELFF	TGTGCCAGCAGCTTAGTGTTGCAGACCGGGGAGCTGTTTTTT
TRBV7-2	TRBD1	TRBJ2-5	-	CASSPGTGYAEETQYF	TGTGCCAGCAGCCCCGGGACAGGGTACGCCGAAGAGACCCAGTACTTC
TRBV4-2	TRBD1	TRBJ2-1	-	CASSNGQGADNEQFF	TGTGCCAGCAGCAACGGACAGGGGGCGGACAATGAGCAGTTCTTC
TRBV7-9	TRBD2	TRBJ2-1	-	CASTTELAGTNEQFF	TGTGCCAGCACCACGGAACTAGCGGGGACGAATGAGCAGTTCTTC
TRBV29-1	TRBD1	TRBJ2-3	many	CSVAGQGNTDTQYF	TGCAGCGTTGCCGGACAGGGGAACACAGATACGCAGTATTTT
TRBV24-1	TRBD1	TRBJ2-1	-	CAVSPGQTDNEQFF	TGTGCCGTCTCTCCGGGACAGACGGACAATGAGCAGTTCTTC
TRBV6-5	TRBD1	TRBJ2-7	-	CASSHQTGLGEQYF	TGTGCCAGCAGTCATCAGACAGGGCTGGGCGAGCAGTACTTC
TRBV7-8	TRBD1	TRBJ1-2	few	CASSPSQTGGFEGYTF	TGTGCCAGCAGCCCATCCCAAACAGGGGGGTTTGAGGGCTACACCTTC
TRBV4-1	TRBD2	TRBJ2-5	-	CASSQEGLVEETQYF	TGCGCCAGCAGCCAAGAAGGACTAGTCGAAGAGACCCAGTACTTC
TRBV5-5	-	TRBJ1-6	-	CASSLGPGDYNSPLHF	TGTGCCAGCAGCTTGGGTCCAGGGGACTATAATTCACCCCTCCACTTT
TRBV5-5	TRBD1	TRBJ2-3	few	CASSLATGDTQYF	TGTGCCAGCAGCTTGGCGACAGGGGATACGCAGTATTTT
TRBV5-4	TRBD1	TRBJ1-1	once	CASSLVAGGNTEAFF	TGTGCCAGCAGCTTGGTGGCAGGGGGGAACACTGAAGCTTTCTTT
TRBV5-1	-	TRBJ1-2	few	CASSLAGNYGYTF	TGCGCCAGCAGCTTGGCAGGGAACTATGGCTACACCTTC
TRBV19	-	TRBJ2-2	once	CASSIEGPGQSANTGELFF	TGTGCCAGTAGTATAGAGGGCCCTGGGCAGTCCGCGAACACCGGGGAGCTGTTTTTT
TRBV24-1	TRBD2	TRBJ2-1	-	CATSAHSGGGNEQFF	TGTGCCACCAGTGCTCACAGCGGGGGCGGGAATGAGCAGTTCTTC
TRBV7-9	TRBD2	TRBJ2-5	once	CASSLAVETSGQKETQYF	TGTGCCAGCAGCTTAGCGGTCGAGACTAGCGGGCAAAAAGAGACCCAGTACTTC
TRBV4-1	TRBD1	TRBJ1-1	few	CASSQDTGGYTEAFF	TGCGCCAGCAGCCAAGATACAGGGGGTTACACTGAAGCTTTCTTT
TRBV5-4	-	TRBJ2-3	-	CASSHRVAGDTQYF	TGTGCCAGCAGCCATCGCGTAGCCGGGGATACGCAGTATTTT
TRBV4-1	-	TRBJ1-5	-	CASSQDPLTVSSNQPQHF	TGCGCCAGCAGCCAAGATCCGCTCACAGTCAGTAGCAATCAGCCCCAGCATTTT
TRBV5-4	TRBD1	TRBJ2-2	-	CASSDRQGETGELFF	TGTGCCAGCAGCGATCGACAGGGAGAGACCGGGGAGCTGTTTTTT
TRBV5-1	TRBD1	TRBJ2-7	-	CASSRTGAVNEQYF	TGCGCCAGCAGCCGGACAGGGGCCGTAAACGAGCAGTACTTC
TRBV5-1	TRBD1	TRBJ1-1	-	CASTAGTGNTEAFF	TGCGCCAGCACGGCCGGGACAGGTAACACTGAAGCTTTCTTT
TRBV5-4	-	TRBJ2-4	-	CASSLGSDKNIQYF	TGTGCCAGCAGCTTGGGCAGTGACAAAAACATTCAGTACTTC
TRBV5-1	TRBD1	TRBJ1-5	-	CASSTGQGLEPQHF	TGCGCCAGCAGCACGGGACAGGGGTTGGAGCCCCAGCATTTT
TRBV11-2	TRBD2	TRBJ2-5	-	CATERGYQETQYF	TGTGCCACCGAGCGGGGATACCAAGAGACCCAGTACTTC
TRBV3-1/TRBV3-2	TRBD2	TRBJ2-5	many	CASSPGWGWGGQETQYF	TGTGCCAGCAGCCCCGGCTGGGGTTGGGGGGGGCAAGAGACCCAGTACTTC
TRBV24-1	TRBD1	TRBJ2-3	-	CATSDFTGGTDTQYF	TGTGCCACCAGTGATTTTACAGGGGGGACAGATACGCAGTATTTT
TRBV19	-	TRBJ1-1	few	CASSIGGPNGEAFF	TGTGCCAGTAGTATAGGGGGCCCTAACGGTGAAGCTTTCTTT
TRBV15	TRBD1	TRBJ1-4	-	CATSSGTENEKLFF	TGTGCCACCAGCAGCGGGACAGAGAATGAAAAACTGTTTTTT
TRBV20-1	-	TRBJ1-4	-	CRPGSNEKLFF	TGCAGGCCGGGTTCTAATGAAAAACTGTTTTTT
TRBV2	-	TRBJ2-3	-	CASSPVLDTQYF	TGTGCCAGCAGTCCCGTACTAGATACGCAGTATTTT
TRBV11-2	-	TRBJ1-2	-	CASSPQLGGDTGGYTF	TGTGCCAGCAGCCCACAATTGGGGGGAGACACGGGTGGCTACACCTTC